This entry lists 7 T cell receptor beta chains sequenced from one sample in a study of T-cell memory formation after mild COVID-19. TCRdb ran MiXCR on the 5' RACE reads and lists one entry per CDR3 protein. This sample has fewer than 700,000 distinct CDR3 sequences, with less than 25% found just once. Sequenced sample: PBMCs or a T cell subset sorted from them (not recorded which). Receptors were obtained from an adult woman who had mild COVID-19 (a few samples of this study predate the infection). Cell type and time point are not known.

The table lists this clonotype with a few counts. The chain has TRBV7-6 and TRBJ2-3, with 8 nucleotides matching TRBD2. J was trimmed by 2 bases and V by 2 bases; bases with no gene match: 6. CDR1 and CDR2 (germline): SGHVS, FNYEAQ. This CDR3 comprises 16 residues. The CDR3 region has the DNA TGTGCCAGCAGCTTATACTTAGCGGGACCCACAGATACGCAGTATTTT. Its protein product is CASSLYLAGPTDTQYF. The variable domain in full, with the rest retrieved from reference TRBV7-6 and TRBJ2-3, is GAGVSQSPRYKVTKRGQDVALRCDPISGHVSLYWYRQALGQGPEFLTYFNYEAQQDKSGLPNDRFSAERPEGSISTLTIQRTEQRDSAMYRCASSLYLAGPTDTQYFGPGTRLTVL.

V usage is TRBV4-1 and J usage is TRBJ2-1; 8 nucleotides align to TRBD2. There are 16 residues in the CDR3. After removal of 3 bases from V and 0 bases from J, the junction contained 4 bases not matched to a gene. The germline V gene has CDR1 MGHRA and CDR2 YSYEKL. The CDR3 DNA follows: TGCGCCAGCAGCCATACCGGGGGGGGCTCCTACAATGAGCAGTTCTTC. Translated, it gives CASSHTGGGSYNEQFF.

There are a few counts of this clonotype. This chain uses TRBV29-1 with TRBJ1-1; TRBD1 aligns across 9 bases. V shed 7 bases, J shed 7 bases, and the junction held 10 bases outside the gene matches. Germline values: CDR1 SQVTM, CDR2 ANQGSEA. The CDR3 has 13 amino acids. CDR3 DNA: TGCAGCGCTGTGAGACAGGGGGTGAGTGAAGCTTTCTTT. This gives the protein CSAVRQGVSEAFF. Together with reference TRBV29-1 and TRBJ1-1, the CDR3 gives the full variable domain: SAVISQKPSRDICQRGTSLTIQCQVDSQVTMMFWYRQQPGQSLTLIATANQGSEATYESGFVIDKFPISRPNLTFSTLTVSNMSPEDSSIYLCSAVRQGVSEAFFGQGTRLTVV.

This clonotype was recorded a few times. The chain has TRBV9 and TRBJ2-3; D is uncertain. Germline V gene data show CDR1 as SGDLS and CDR2 as YYNGEE. V lost 0 bases and J 6 bases, leaving 8 bases between the germline ends. This CDR3 comprises 13 residues. CDR3 protein: CASSVAWTDTQYF. CDR3 coding DNA: TGTGCCAGCAGCGTAGCTTGGACGGATACGCAGTATTTT.

The chain carries TRBV3-1 and TRBJ2-1; D call uncertain. The V and J ends lost 4 bases and 6 bases respectively, with 10 bases between them. This CDR3 region has 13 residues. Germline-derived CDR1 and CDR2 are LGHDT and YNNKEL (reference sequence). CDR3 sequence: CASSRPPTNEQFF. The CDR3 coding sequence is TGTGCCAGCAGCCGGCCCCCCACCAATGAGCAGTTCTTC.

This clonotype was detected only a few times. The chain joins TRBV12-3 or TRBV12-4 to TRBJ2-1, with D possibly being TRBD1 (5 bases). V was trimmed by 6 bases and J by 2 bases, leaving 8 bases between them. The CDR3 spans 13 residues. Here the CDR3 DNA reads TGTGCCAGCAGATGGACAACCTACAATGAGCAGTTCTTC. It encodes CASRWTTYNEQFF.

The V call is TRBV5-4, the J call TRBJ2-3, with 10 bases matching TRBD2. Germline V gene data show CDR1 as SGHNT and CDR2 as YYREEE (reference sequence). This CDR3 has 17 residues. Germline trimming cut 1 base from V and 2 bases from J; bases unmatched to any gene: 7. CDR3 amino acids: CASSLRRLAGTTDTQYF. The CDR3 nucleotides read TGTGCCAGCAGCTTGCGGAGACTAGCGGGTACCACAGATACGCAGTATTTT.